This is a list of T cell receptor beta chains from one sample in a study of T cells and Merkel cell carcinoma outcomes. Using immunoSEQ multiplex PCR, the repertoire was profiled, and TCRdb retains in-frame clones only, with some absent. The sample carries about 15,000 clones, roughly 80% recorded once. The sequencing sample was made of tumor tissue from Merkel cell carcinoma. The receptor source for this set is a human donor with Merkel cell carcinoma. The CDR3 runs from the conserved cysteine through the conserved F or W. D genes are given only for firm matches. Not every row has a clone size; where given, it reads once, few, many or a size class.

. | TRBJ2-6 | . | TRBV5-1 | CASSRGPQSGANVLTF | TGCGCCAGCAGCCGGGGCCCTCAATCTGGGGCCAACGTCCTGACTTTC
TRBD2 | TRBJ2-2 | . | TRBV5-1 | CASSSPGLAGGPPGELFF | TGCGCCAGCAGCTCTCCGGGACTAGCGGGAGGGCCCCCCGGGGAGCTGTTTTTT
. | TRBJ1-1 | . | TRBV29-1 | CSVIGIGGKNTEAFF | TGCAGCGTTATTGGGATTGGGGGTAAGAACACTGAAGCTTTCTTT
. | TRBJ1-2 | . | TRBV6-1 | CASSERAGVGGYTF | TGTGCCAGCAGTGAAAGAGCCGGGGTAGGGGGCTACACCTTC
TRBD1 | TRBJ1-2 | . | TRBV7-9 | CASSHSPGTGATNYGYTF | TGTGCCAGCAGCCATTCCCCCGGGACAGGAGCCACTAACTATGGCTACACCTTC
. | TRBJ2-2 | . | TRBV9 | CASSVEGRGNTGELFF | TGTGCCAGCAGCGTAGAGGGCAGGGGGAACACCGGGGAGCTGTTTTTT
. | TRBJ2-5 | . | TRBV5-1 | CASSLGEETQYF | TGCGCCAGCAGCTTGGGGGAGGAGACCCAGTACTTC
. | TRBJ2-2 | once | TRBV5-1 | CANRPTFTGELFF | TGCGCCAACAGACCCACCTTCACCGGGGAGCTGTTTTTT
. | TRBJ1-4 | . | TRBV12-2 | CASRLTIHGKLFF | TGTGCAAGTCGCTTAACCATTCATGGAAAACTGTTTTTT
. | TRBJ1-2 | once | TRBV28 | CASSLLRGRIEGYGYTF | TGTGCCAGCAGTTTATTACGCGGGAGGATCGAAGGGTATGGCTACACCTTC
. | TRBJ1-1 | . | TRBV9 | CASSPLPQGSEAFF | TGTGCCAGCAGCCCACTACCACAGGGATCTGAAGCTTTCTTT
. | TRBJ1-2 | . | TRBV7-9 | CASSSESRGKGYTF | TGTGCCAGCAGCTCGGAGAGCCGGGGTAAGGGCTACACCTTC
TRBD1 | TRBJ1-4 | . | TRBV5-1 | CASTRQGATNEKLFF | TGCGCCAGCACCCGACAGGGTGCAACTAATGAAAAACTGTTTTTT
TRBD2 | TRBJ2-7 | . | TRBV7-9 | CASSLEVLAGGAYEQYF | TGTGCCAGCAGCTTAGAGGTACTAGCGGGGGGAGCCTACGAGCAGTACTTC
. | TRBJ2-7 | . | TRBV5-5 | CASSLGGKNTYEQYF | TGTGCCAGCAGCTTGGGCGGGAAGAATACCTACGAGCAGTACTTC
. | TRBJ1-1 | few | TRBV19 | CASTRYGGADDEAFF | TGTGCCAGTACCAGGTATGGCGGGGCTGATGATGAAGCTTTCTTT
. | TRBJ1-1 | . | TRBV6-6 | CASTGDWNTEAFF | TGTGCCAGCACAGGGGACTGGAACACTGAAGCTTTCTTT
. | TRBJ2-1 | . | TRBV7-7 | CASSLSGTDEQFF | TGTGCTAGCAGCTTGTCAGGGACCGATGAGCAGTTCTTC
. | TRBJ2-4 | . | TRBV21-1 | CASSSPGLAESILAKNIQYF | TGTGCCAGCAGCAGCCCAGGACTAGCGGAGTCTATACTAGCCAAAAACATTCAGTACTTC
. | TRBJ1-1 | . | TRBV11-2 | CASSLEPGNTEAFF | TGTGCCAGCAGCTTAGAGCCGGGAAACACTGAAGCTTTCTTT
TRBD1 | TRBJ2-3 | . | TRBV9 | CASSFGTGGITDTQYF | TGTGCCAGCAGCTTTGGGACAGGGGGTATCACAGATACGCAGTATTTT
TRBD2 | TRBJ2-1 | . | TRBV27 | CASSSAGGLYNEQFF | TGTGCCAGCAGTTCCGCGGGGGGGCTGTACAATGAGCAGTTCTTC
. | TRBJ2-5 | . | TRBV11-2 | CASSLAGLETQYF | TGTGCCAGCAGCTTAGCCGGTTTAGAGACCCAGTACTTC
. | TRBJ2-1 | . | TRBV7-6 | CASSFAGSSSYNEQFF | TGTGCCAGCAGCTTCGCGGGCTCTAGCTCCTACAATGAGCAGTTCTTC
TRBD2 | TRBJ2-7 | . | TRBV7-8 | CASSPLAGSYEQYF | TGTGCCAGCAGCCCTCTAGCGGGGTCCTACGAGCAGTACTTC
. | TRBJ2-3 | . | TRBV10-3 | CAISSFSDTQYF | TGTGCCATCAGTTCCTTTTCAGATACGCAGTATTTT
. | TRBJ1-5 | . | TRBV19 | CATYEGNNQPQHF | TGTGCCACCTACGAGGGTAACAATCAGCCCCAGCATTTT
TRBD2 | TRBJ2-1 | . | TRBV5-6 | CASSLTLAGAYNEQFF | TGTGCCAGCAGCCTCACGCTAGCGGGGGCTTACAATGAGCAGTTCTTC
. | TRBJ2-5 | . | TRBV6-1 | CASSEALFSLETQYF | TGTGCCAGCAGTGAAGCGCTTTTTAGCTTGGAGACCCAGTACTTC
. | TRBJ2-5 | . | TRBV6-5 | CASSRSGTYVETQYF | TGTGCCAGCAGCCGAAGTGGGACTTATGTGGAGACCCAGTACTTC
. | TRBJ2-5 | . | TRBV10-2 | CASSFLRETQYF | TGCGCCAGCAGTTTCCTACGAGAGACCCAGTACTTC
. | TRBJ1-6 | few | TRBV30 | CAWSATGNSPLHF | TGTGCCTGGAGTGCGACTGGGAATTCACCCCTCCACTTT
. | TRBJ2-7 | . | TRBV28 | CASQRGTEREQYF | TGTGCCAGCCAGCGGGGGACAGAGAGGGAGCAGTACTTC
. | TRBJ2-1 | . | TRBV6-4 | CASTRLISYNEQFF | TGTGCCAGCACCAGGCTTATCTCCTACAATGAGCAGTTCTTC
. | TRBJ1-5 | . | TRBV5-1 | CASSPGVVSNQPQHF | TGCGCCAGCAGCCCGGGCGTGGTGAGCAATCAGCCCCAGCATTTT
. | TRBJ2-7 | . | TRBV15 | CATSREGETYEQYF | TGTGCCACCAGCAGAGAGGGGGAAACCTACGAGCAGTACTTC
. | TRBJ1-3 | . | TRBV11-2 | CASSPRTISLVAGNTIYF | TGTGCCAGCAGCCCGCGGACGATCAGTCTAGTTGCTGGAAACACCATATATTTT
. | TRBJ1-4 | . | TRBV4-1 | CASSQVLGIFNEKLFF | TGCGCCAGCAGCCAAGTTCTCGGGATTTTTAATGAAAAACTGTTTTTT
TRBD2 | TRBJ2-5 | . | TRBV15 | CATSRGAGVEETQYF | TGTGCCACCAGCAGAGGAGCGGGAGTCGAAGAGACCCAGTACTTC
. | TRBJ1-5 | . | TRBV15 | CATSRGMYQPQHF | TGTGCCACCAGCAGAGGGATGTATCAGCCCCAGCATTTT
. | TRBJ1-2 | . | TRBV6-5 | CASGRGSFYGYTF | TGTGCCAGCGGTAGGGGTTCCTTCTATGGCTACACCTTC
. | TRBJ1-2 | few | TRBV5-8 | CASSFISVGYGYTF | TGTGCCAGCAGCTTTATTTCTGTTGGCTATGGCTACACCTTC
. | TRBJ2-7 | medium-sized | TRBV29-1 | CSVEGVAHEQYF | TGCAGCGTTGAGGGGGTCGCCCACGAGCAGTACTTC
. | TRBJ1-4 | . | TRBV23-1 | CASSPSHSQSFNEKLFF | TGCGCCAGCAGTCCTTCCCATTCACAGAGCTTTAATGAAAAACTGTTTTTT
. | TRBJ2-5 | few | TRBV5-1 | CASSFQETQYF | TGCGCCAGCAGCTTCCAAGAGACCCAGTACTTC
. | TRBJ2-7 | once | TRBV9 | CASSAGRAYEQYF | TGTGCCAGCAGCGCCGGAAGGGCCTACGAGCAGTACTTC
. | TRBJ1-5 | . | TRBV28 | CASSGGAFGNQPQHF | TGTGCCAGCAGTGGGGGGGCTTTTGGCAATCAGCCCCAGCATTTT
TRBD2 | TRBJ2-1 | . | TRBV5-1 | CASRHMTSGNYNEQFF | TGCGCCAGCAGGCATATGACTAGCGGAAACTACAATGAGCAGTTCTTC
. | TRBJ2-2 | . | TRBV9 | CASSVVSSGELFF | TGTGCCAGCAGCGTAGTCTCTTCCGGGGAGCTGTTTTTT